This is a list of T cell receptor beta chains from one sample in a study of blood T cells in healthy people across ages. Each CDR3 protein is one row after TCRdb ran MiXCR on the 5' RACE reads. The sample shows around 690,000 distinct CDR3 sequences, 58% of them seen only once. What was sequenced was blood. The receptors come from a man aged 55 to 69 in good health. CDR3s include the opening cysteine and the closing phenylalanine or tryptophan. A D gene is named only where the DNA matches it firmly. Size tells how often a clone was seen (once, few, many) or the class of an expanded clone, and some rows leave it out.

>-|many|TRBV29-1|TRBJ2-2
TGCAGCTACCAGGGTAACACCGGGGAGCTGTTTTTT
CSYQGNTGELFF
>-|-|TRBV29-1|TRBJ2-3
TGCAGCGTCTTACTACAAGATACGCAGTATTTT
CSVLLQDTQYF
>-|few|TRBV27|TRBJ2-1
TGTGCCAGCAGTTCGGGACTTAGCTCCTACAATGAGCAGTTCTTC
CASSSGLSSYNEQFF
>-|-|TRBV6-5|TRBJ1-2
TGTGCCAGCAGTTGGGGGGGACGGTACTATGGCTACACCTTC
CASSWGGRYYGYTF
>-|few|TRBV4-2|TRBJ1-2
TGTGCCAGCAGCCAACCCGGGGATCGGGGGGGGGGCTACACCTTC
CASSQPGDRGGGYTF
>-|-|TRBV6-6|TRBJ2-4
TGTGCCAGCAGTTACTCGAGGCGAAGGAAGAAAAACATTCAGTACTTC
CASSYSRRRKKNIQYF
>TRBD1|-|TRBV29-1|TRBJ1-5
TGCAGCGTTGGACAGGGTACTCAGCCCCAGCATTTT
CSVGQGTQPQHF
>TRBD1|-|TRBV20-1|TRBJ1-2
TGCAGTGCTAGCCAGGGGGCGCCGGGCTATGGCTACACCTTC
CSASQGAPGYGYTF
>TRBD1|-|TRBV27|TRBJ2-7
TGTGCCACTTGGAGGCAGGGGGTGGGGAATGAGCAGTACTTC
CATWRQGVGNEQYF
>-|few|TRBV10-3|TRBJ1-2
TGTGCCATCTTCGACAGGATCGGTCGCGGCTACACCTTC
CAIFDRIGRGYTF